This is a list of T cell receptor beta chains from one sample in a study of regulatory T cells in long-lasting Graves disease. TCRdb re-called the multiplex PCR reads with MiXCR, one entry per CDR3 protein. This table has 400,000 to 550,000 distinct CDR3 sequences, 14% to 15% appearing once. This sample was shared with a second study, whose subject was T cells in Graves' hyperthyroidism and ophthalmopathy.

Sequenced here: peripheral blood mononuclear cells (PBMCs), sampled at new diagnosis, from a patient treated with antithyroid drugs. All receptors come from a woman under 40 with Graves disease. Each CDR3 is given with its conserved first and last residue. The order of the fields is D gene, clone size, CDR3 length, V gene, J gene, CDR3 DNA, CDR3 protein. The D gene is left open where the match is weak. Clone size, where shown, is once, few, many, or a class for clones that have expanded.

d_call: .; clone_size: many; cdr3_length: 15; v_call: TRBV11-2; j_call: TRBJ2-4; cdr3_nt: TGTGCCAGCAGCTTACCCCCAGGCGGTCGGAACATTCAGTACTTC; cdr3_aa: CASSLPPGGRNIQYF
d_call: .; clone_size: many; cdr3_length: 15; v_call: TRBV11-2; j_call: TRBJ2-7; cdr3_nt: TGTGCCAGCAGTAAAACCAGAGACCTCTCCTACGAGCAGTACTTC; cdr3_aa: CASSKTRDLSYEQYF
d_call: TRBD2; clone_size: many; cdr3_length: 14; v_call: TRBV28; j_call: TRBJ2-7; cdr3_nt: TGTGCCAGCAGATGGACTAGCCAAACCTACGAGCAGTACTTC; cdr3_aa: CASRWTSQTYEQYF
d_call: .; clone_size: many; cdr3_length: 16; v_call: TRBV11-2; j_call: TRBJ2-7; cdr3_nt: TGTGCCAGCAGCTTAGCGGTAGGGTTAAGCTCCTACGAGCAGTACTTC; cdr3_aa: CASSLAVGLSSYEQYF
d_call: .; clone_size: .; cdr3_length: 16; v_call: TRBV7-2; j_call: TRBJ2-3; cdr3_nt: TGTGCCAGCAGCTTAAGGGGAACCCTTAGCACAGATACGCAGTATTTT; cdr3_aa: CASSLRGTLSTDTQYF
d_call: TRBD2; clone_size: few; cdr3_length: 18; v_call: TRBV30; j_call: TRBJ2-4; cdr3_nt: TGTGCCTGGAGTGTACCACCCCTCGTGGTAGCGGGAGAGTGCATTCAGTACTTC; cdr3_aa: CAWSVPPLVVAGECIQYF
d_call: .; clone_size: few; cdr3_length: 14; v_call: TRBV2; j_call: TRBJ1-1; cdr3_nt: TGTGCCAGCAGTTTGGGCGCTTCGAACGCTGAAGCTTTCTTT; cdr3_aa: CASSLGASNAEAFF
d_call: TRBD2; clone_size: .; cdr3_length: 17; v_call: TRBV10-3; j_call: TRBJ2-1; cdr3_nt: TGTGCCATCAGCCCGACTAGCGGTTGGACGGGGCCCAATGAGCAGTTCTTC; cdr3_aa: CAISPTSGWTGPNEQFF
d_call: TRBD1; clone_size: .; cdr3_length: 17; v_call: TRBV24-1; j_call: TRBJ2-5; cdr3_nt: TGTGCCACCAGTGATTTGCCCCGGGACAGGGCCGAGGAGACCCAGTACTTC; cdr3_aa: CATSDLPRDRAEETQYF
d_call: TRBD2; clone_size: many; cdr3_length: 16; v_call: TRBV30; j_call: TRBJ2-1; cdr3_nt: TGTGCCTGGGACCGGCTAGCGGGAGGGCCCTTCGGTGAGCAGTTCTTC; cdr3_aa: CAWDRLAGGPFGEQFF
d_call: .; clone_size: many; cdr3_length: 13; v_call: TRBV7-3; j_call: TRBJ2-3; cdr3_nt: TGTGCCAGCAGCCTTGGCTGGGGGGATACGCAGTATTTT; cdr3_aa: CASSLGWGDTQYF
d_call: .; clone_size: many; cdr3_length: 12; v_call: TRBV29-1; j_call: TRBJ1-1; cdr3_nt: TGCAGCGTTGGGTGGGGGGGGACTGAAGCTTTCTTT; cdr3_aa: CSVGWGGTEAFF
d_call: .; clone_size: few; cdr3_length: 14; v_call: TRBV20-1; j_call: TRBJ2-7; cdr3_nt: TGCAGTGCCGTTCCTGCAGGGCTGTCGGACGAGCAGTACTTC; cdr3_aa: CSAVPAGLSDEQYF
d_call: .; clone_size: few; cdr3_length: 16; v_call: TRBV6-1; j_call: TRBJ1-5; cdr3_nt: TGTGCCAGCAGTGAACTTGGGGGACGGGTGAATCAGCCCCAGCATTTT; cdr3_aa: CASSELGGRVNQPQHF
d_call: .; clone_size: few; cdr3_length: 15; v_call: TRBV19; j_call: TRBJ1-5; cdr3_nt: TGTGCCAGCAAGATTGGCCTGGGGGGGAATCAGCCCCAGCATTTT; cdr3_aa: CASKIGLGGNQPQHF
d_call: TRBD1; clone_size: many; cdr3_length: 15; v_call: TRBV12-3/TRBV12-4; j_call: TRBJ2-7; cdr3_nt: TGTGCCAGCAGTGTGGGACAGGGGGCTTCCTACGAGCAGTACTTC; cdr3_aa: CASSVGQGASYEQYF
d_call: TRBD1; clone_size: few; cdr3_length: 14; v_call: TRBV11-3; j_call: TRBJ1-4; cdr3_nt: TGTGCCAGCAGCTTCGGCAGGGGGGACGGAAAACTGTTTTTT; cdr3_aa: CASSFGRGDGKLFF
d_call: .; clone_size: many; cdr3_length: 15; v_call: TRBV6-5; j_call: TRBJ2-7; cdr3_nt: TGTGCCAGCAGTTACTCCGCCCTGAACTCCTACGAGCAGTACTTC; cdr3_aa: CASSYSALNSYEQYF
d_call: TRBD1; clone_size: many; cdr3_length: 14; v_call: TRBV28; j_call: TRBJ2-1; cdr3_nt: TGTGCCAGCACTAGACAGGGGGCCTACAATGAGCAGTTCTTC; cdr3_aa: CASTRQGAYNEQFF
d_call: .; clone_size: few; cdr3_length: 16; v_call: TRBV5-1; j_call: TRBJ2-7; cdr3_nt: TGCGCCAGCAGCGTTGATGGGGTCCTAGGGGACTACGAGCAGTACTTC; cdr3_aa: CASSVDGVLGDYEQYF
d_call: .; clone_size: many; cdr3_length: 12; v_call: TRBV12-3/TRBV12-4; j_call: TRBJ2-7; cdr3_nt: TGTGCCAGCAGGTCTAATGGGGACGAGCAGTACTTC; cdr3_aa: CASRSNGDEQYF
d_call: TRBD1; clone_size: many; cdr3_length: 16; v_call: TRBV6-1; j_call: TRBJ1-2; cdr3_nt: TGTGCCAGCAGTGAAGCGTGGGACAGACCCTACTATGGCTACACCTTC; cdr3_aa: CASSEAWDRPYYGYTF
d_call: .; clone_size: .; cdr3_length: 12; v_call: TRBV19; j_call: TRBJ2-1; cdr3_nt: TGTGCCAGTAGCCTGTTTCCCAATGAGCAGTTCTTC; cdr3_aa: CASSLFPNEQFF
d_call: TRBD2; clone_size: many; cdr3_length: 15; v_call: TRBV4-1; j_call: TRBJ2-3; cdr3_nt: TGCGCCAGCAGCGAGGTAGCGGGAGCCACAGATACGCAGTATTTT; cdr3_aa: CASSEVAGATDTQYF
d_call: TRBD1; clone_size: .; cdr3_length: 15; v_call: TRBV12-3/TRBV12-4; j_call: TRBJ1-5; cdr3_nt: TGTGCCAGCAGTCCCATGGACAGGCCTTTTAAGCCCCAGCATTTT; cdr3_aa: CASSPMDRPFKPQHF
d_call: TRBD1; clone_size: .; cdr3_length: 15; v_call: TRBV20-1; j_call: TRBJ1-5; cdr3_nt: TGCAGTGCTAGGGGGCTAGGGACAGGCAATCAGCCCCAGCATTTT; cdr3_aa: CSARGLGTGNQPQHF
d_call: .; clone_size: .; cdr3_length: 15; v_call: TRBV10-1; j_call: TRBJ2-5; cdr3_nt: TGCGCCAGCAGCCGGGCCATCGGCGAGATAGAGACCCAGTACTTC; cdr3_aa: CASSRAIGEIETQYF
d_call: TRBD2; clone_size: .; cdr3_length: 13; v_call: TRBV30; j_call: TRBJ2-3; cdr3_nt: TGTGCCTGGGGTCGGGGGGGCCCTGATACGCAGTATTTT; cdr3_aa: CAWGRGGPDTQYF
d_call: .; clone_size: many; cdr3_length: 15; v_call: TRBV6-5; j_call: TRBJ1-1; cdr3_nt: TGTGCCAGCAGTTACCGGGGCAGGGGCGGCACTGAAGCTTTCTTT; cdr3_aa: CASSYRGRGGTEAFF
d_call: TRBD2; clone_size: many; cdr3_length: 15; v_call: TRBV7-9; j_call: TRBJ2-1; cdr3_nt: TGTGCCAGCAGCTTAGGAGTAGCGGGGGGCGATGAGCAGTTCTTC; cdr3_aa: CASSLGVAGGDEQFF
d_call: .; clone_size: .; cdr3_length: 12; v_call: TRBV29-1; j_call: TRBJ1-1; cdr3_nt: TGCAGCGCACGAATCGCGAACACTGAAGCTTTCTTT; cdr3_aa: CSARIANTEAFF
d_call: .; clone_size: many; cdr3_length: 12; v_call: TRBV24-1; j_call: TRBJ1-5; cdr3_nt: TGTGCCACCAGTCTAGGTAGTCAGCCCCAGCATTTT; cdr3_aa: CATSLGSQPQHF
d_call: .; clone_size: many; cdr3_length: 17; v_call: TRBV12-3/TRBV12-4; j_call: TRBJ1-3; cdr3_nt: TGTGCCAGCAGTTTCGCAGGGGCCGCCCCCTCTGGAAACACCATATATTTT; cdr3_aa: CASSFAGAAPSGNTIYF
d_call: .; clone_size: .; cdr3_length: 14; v_call: TRBV7-2; j_call: TRBJ2-4; cdr3_nt: TGTGCCAGCAGCTTAGATTTGGACAAAAACATTCAGTACTTC; cdr3_aa: CASSLDLDKNIQYF
d_call: .; clone_size: few; cdr3_length: 11; v_call: TRBV20-1; j_call: TRBJ1-1; cdr3_nt: TGCAGTGCTGGTGCCCCGAGTGAAGCTTTCTTT; cdr3_aa: CSAGAPSEAFF
d_call: .; clone_size: few; cdr3_length: 11; v_call: TRBV10-3; j_call: TRBJ2-7; cdr3_nt: TGTGCCATCAGCACGGGGGTGGAGCAGTACTTC; cdr3_aa: CAISTGVEQYF
d_call: TRBD1; clone_size: .; cdr3_length: 16; v_call: TRBV27; j_call: TRBJ1-2; cdr3_nt: TGTGCCAGCAGTACTTACCGACAGGGGACTAACTATGGCTACACCTTC; cdr3_aa: CASSTYRQGTNYGYTF
d_call: TRBD2; clone_size: few; cdr3_length: 16; v_call: TRBV7-2; j_call: TRBJ2-2; cdr3_nt: TGTGCCAGCAGCTTTGGTGGGAGGGCGAGCACCGGGGAGCTGTTTTTT; cdr3_aa: CASSFGGRASTGELFF
d_call: TRBD2; clone_size: many; cdr3_length: 17; v_call: TRBV6-1; j_call: TRBJ2-1; cdr3_nt: TGTGCCAGCAGTGGGACTAGCGGGAGGGATTTACTTAATGAGCAGTTCTTC; cdr3_aa: CASSGTSGRDLLNEQFF
d_call: TRBD2; clone_size: few; cdr3_length: 12; v_call: TRBV30; j_call: TRBJ2-5; cdr3_nt: TGTGCCTGGAGTGAACTAGCGGAGACCCAGTACTTC; cdr3_aa: CAWSELAETQYF
d_call: TRBD2; clone_size: many; cdr3_length: 16; v_call: TRBV28; j_call: TRBJ2-1; cdr3_nt: TGTGCCAGCAGCACCAGGACTAGCGGCTACTACAATGAGCAGTTCTTC; cdr3_aa: CASSTRTSGYYNEQFF
d_call: TRBD1; clone_size: .; cdr3_length: 15; v_call: TRBV19; j_call: TRBJ1-2; cdr3_nt: TGTGCCAGTAGTACCGTACCTGACAGGGTCTATGGCTACACCTTC; cdr3_aa: CASSTVPDRVYGYTF
d_call: TRBD2; clone_size: few; cdr3_length: 13; v_call: TRBV7-6; j_call: TRBJ2-7; cdr3_nt: TGTGCCAGCAGCTCAGGTTCGGGAGGCGAGCAGTACTTC; cdr3_aa: CASSSGSGGEQYF
d_call: TRBD2; clone_size: few; cdr3_length: 17; v_call: TRBV6-2/TRBV6-3; j_call: TRBJ2-3; cdr3_nt: TGTGCCAGCAGTGAGGAAAGCGGGAGCGGGGTAAGGGATACGCAGTATTTT; cdr3_aa: CASSEESGSGVRDTQYF
d_call: TRBD1; clone_size: many; cdr3_length: 15; v_call: TRBV11-2; j_call: TRBJ1-1; cdr3_nt: TGTGCCAGCAGCTTATCCCGCGGAGGGGGCACTGAGGCTTTCTTT; cdr3_aa: CASSLSRGGGTEAFF
d_call: .; clone_size: many; cdr3_length: 16; v_call: TRBV20-1; j_call: TRBJ2-3; cdr3_nt: TGCAGTGCTAGAGATCTACAGGGCCCGTTCACAGATACGCAGTATTTT; cdr3_aa: CSARDLQGPFTDTQYF
d_call: .; clone_size: many; cdr3_length: 14; v_call: TRBV13; j_call: TRBJ2-7; cdr3_nt: TGTGCCAGCAGCTCCGGGACAAAAAACGGCGAGCAGTACTTC; cdr3_aa: CASSSGTKNGEQYF
d_call: .; clone_size: many; cdr3_length: 16; v_call: TRBV7-3; j_call: TRBJ2-1; cdr3_nt: TGTGCCAGCAGCTTAAGTGCAGGAGGGGCCCCCAATGAGCAGTTCTTC; cdr3_aa: CASSLSAGGAPNEQFF
d_call: .; clone_size: .; cdr3_length: 15; v_call: TRBV7-9; j_call: TRBJ1-6; cdr3_nt: TGTGCCAGCAGCCCAAGGGGAAAAGGTCGGAAGGACCTCCACTTT; cdr3_aa: CASSPRGKGRKDLHF